This T cell receptor (beta chain) was found in a study of cytomegalovirus exposure and HLA in healthy donors. Study observations and caveats: A previous analysis found most TCR beta V segments productive roughly 87% or roughly 30% of the time. Sequencing artifact likely explains a cluster of highly shared sequence variants. A missense variant in DCLRE1C was later tied to TCR beta V- and J-gene trimming.

Amplification used 60 Vbeta primers and 13 Jbeta primers. Here immunoSEQ multiplex PCR was the method, and the copy in TCRdb shows in-frame clones only, minus some. The sample comprises about 19,000 clones, about 84% of which are singletons, and over 20% rests with the top ten. For this clone: Its antigen is currently unknown.

Unmatched junction bases numbered 11, after V lost 5 bases and J lost 5 bases. The CDR3 has 15 amino acids. Germline loops: CDR1 LNHDA, CDR2 SQIVND (reference sequence). The TCR was taken from a human donor in good health. Sequencing used PBMCs. The J gene is TRBJ1-1, the V gene TRBV19, with 7 bases lining up with TRBD1. The DNA of the CDR3 is TGTGCCAGTAGTCCCGACAGGGCCAGGGAAACTGAAGCTTTCTTT. Translating it yields CASSPDRARETEAFF.